The clone carrying this TCR beta chain was observed a few times. What it binds is unknown. Germline assignment: CDR1 SGHAT and CDR2 FQNNGV. The V gene lost 6 bases and the J gene lost 1 base, with 11 bases spanning the gap. This CDR3 has 14 amino acids. The sample is drawn from a study of cytomegalovirus exposure and HLA in healthy donors. General study findings and limits: Available immune exposure information was restricted to CMV serostatus only. Cytomegalovirus status was reportedly diagnosed by the classifier with high specificity and sensitivity. In an earlier analysis, in some 500 donors, most V segments appeared productive either ~87% or ~30% of the time.

Primers for the PCR totalled 60 Vbeta and 13 Jbeta. Study processing details: A follow-up analysis tallied some 80 million unique TCR beta chains, some 11 million shared. Clones were sequenced by immunoSEQ multiplex PCR, and TCRdb holds only the in-frame ones, with some missing. V and J calls plus clone size are reproduced from that table; the DNA served to infer D and trimming. This table has around 71,000 clones, roughly 60% appearing once. This chain links TRBV11-2 with TRBJ2-3, with a tentative D call TRBD2 (5 bases). The source of this sequence is a man aged 25 to 45 in good health and CMV-seropositive. Sequenced material: PBMCs. The CDR3 reads CASRYTRGTDTQYF. CDR3 DNA sequence: TGTGCCAGCAGATATACTAGGGGCACAGATACGCAGTATTTT.